One and the same sample provided the 17 T cell receptor beta chains below, sequenced in a study of T-cell reconstitution after alpha-beta-depleted transplantation in children. A TCRbeta library incorporating unique molecular identifiers was prepared. TCRdb reprocessed the PCR reads via MiXCR and lists one record per CDR3 protein. The table includes hundreds of thousands of distinct CDR3 sequences, roughly 24% detected once. Source: PBMCs, mostly from graft donor cells, taken 360 days after TCRalphabeta/CD19-depleted stem cell transplant. These receptor sequences come from a boy younger than two who had a stem cell transplant for acute myeloid leukemia, so the T cells may come from the graft donor.

The J gene is TRBJ2-7, the V gene TRBV6-5, with D uncertain. Germline loops: CDR1 MNHEY, CDR2 SVGAGI. This CDR3 comprises 12 residues. V lost 7 bases to trimming and J lost 0 bases, with 7 bases between them. CDR3 residues: CASMPFSYEQYV. The CDR3 bases are TGTGCCAGCATGCCATTCTCCTACGAGCAGTACGTC.

Only a few counts were recorded for this clonotype. The chain joins TRBV20-1 to TRBJ2-1, with 10 bases that match TRBD2. Losses at the gene ends were 3 bases for V and 2 bases for J; bases not matched to a gene: 4. The CDR3 has 15 residues. The germline CDR1 and CDR2 sequences are DFQATT and SNEGSKA (reference sequence). DNA for the CDR3: TGCAGTGCTAGGTCTACTAGCGGGGCCTACAATGAGCAGTTCTTC. This gives the protein CSARSTSGAYNEQFF.

This clonotype was observed at least ten times. The CDR3 DNA sequence: TGTGCCAGCAGTTACTCTCGGACCTCGAACACCGGGGAGCTGTTTTTT. Its protein is CASSYSRTSNTGELFF. V gene TRBV6-5 combines with J gene TRBJ2-2; no firm D call. This CDR3 comprises 16 residues. V lost 0 bases and J lost 0, with 8 bases in between. Germline CDR1 reads MNHEY; CDR2 reads SVGAGI.

This chain's CDR3 is CASLAGRGEETQYF. For the CDR3, the DNA is TGTGCCAGCCTAGCTGGACGGGGTGAAGAGACCCAGTACTTC. V and J are TRBV2 and TRBJ2-5; D might be TRBD2 (5 bases). The CDR3 length is 14 residues. Germline V lookup: CDR1 SNHLY, CDR2 FYNNEI. V shed 8 bases and J shed 3 bases, with 16 bases lying between them. The full variable domain, its missing parts supplied by reference TRBV2 and TRBJ2-5, is EPEVTQTPSHQVTQMGQEVILRCVPISNHLYFYWYRQILGQKVEFLVSFYNNEISEKSEIFDDQFSVERPDGSNFTLKIRSTKLEDSAMYFCASLAGRGEETQYFGPGTRLLVL.

The chain employs TRBV6-1 and TRBJ2-5, with D perhaps TRBD1 or TRBD2 (7 bases each). Trimming left V 7 bases short and J 4 bases short, with 25 bases between. This CDR3 is 17 amino acids long. Germline CDR1 reads MNHNS; CDR2 reads SASEGT. The CDR3 bases are TGTGCCAGCACGGAGCAGGGGGGGTGGGTAGATGGAGAGACCCAGTACTTC. The encoded protein is CASTEQGGWVDGETQYF.

The table lists this clonotype with a few counts. The rearrangement uses TRBV12-3 or TRBV12-4 and TRBJ2-2; no definite D call. Trimming pared 2 bases from V and 0 bases from J, leaving 7 bases between. The CDR3 extends over 15 amino acids. CDR3 protein: CASSLSAANTGELFF. The CDR3, as DNA: TGTGCCAGCAGTTTATCAGCCGCGAACACCGGGGAGCTGTTTTTT.

The chain couples TRBV19 to TRBJ2-1, with 8 bases fitting TRBD1. The CDR3 contains 15 residues. V shed 4 bases, J shed 4 bases, and the junction held 6 bases outside the gene matches. Germline V CDR1 and CDR2: LNHDA, SQIVND (reference sequence). The chain's CDR3 is CASSTQGGRYNEQFF. DNA for the CDR3: TGTGCCAGTAGTACACAGGGGGGCCGGTACAATGAGCAGTTCTTC.

The rearrangement uses TRBV11-3 and TRBJ2-1, with 8 bases that match TRBD1. The CDR3 extends over 16 amino acids. CDR1 and CDR2 from the germline V gene are SGHNT and YENEEA. V lost 4 bases and J lost 1; bases outside the gene matches: 6. Written as DNA, the CDR3 is TGTGCCAGCAGCTACAGGGGGGACAGTTCCTACAATGAGCAGTTCTTC. Translation gives CASSYRGDSSYNEQFF.

This clonotype has only a few counts. The V gene is TRBV20-1, the J gene TRBJ2-7; D possibly corresponds to TRBD2 (6 bases). V gave up 4 bases and J gave up 1 base, with 11 bases separating them. The germline V gene has CDR1 DFQATT and CDR2 SNEGSKA (reference sequence). The CDR3 covers 13 residues. The CDR3 sequence: CSATRTTSYEQYF. The CDR3, as DNA: TGCAGTGCTACCCGGACTACTTCCTACGAGCAGTACTTC.

The chain combines TRBV14 with TRBJ2-1; D is ambiguous. The CDR3 runs to 12 residues. V was clipped by 3 bases and J by 12 bases, with 12 bases between them. Germline assignment: CDR1 SGHDN and CDR2 FVKESK. CDR3 in amino acids: CASSQLTLLQFF. The CDR3 nucleotides read TGTGCCAGCAGCCAGCTGACCCTTTTGCAGTTCTTC.

The V gene is TRBV27, the J gene TRBJ2-5; 9 positions agree with TRBD1. Per germline, CDR1 MNHEY and CDR2 SMNVEV (reference sequence). Trimming took 8 bases from V and 3 from J; bases not matched to a gene: 7. The CDR3 contains 14 residues. The CDR3 DNA is TGTGCCAGCGGACATCGGGACAGGGAAGAGACCCAGTACTTC. Its protein product is CASGHRDREETQYF.

This clonotype was seen more than once but under ten times. The chain combines TRBV6-5 with TRBJ2-2, with 7 bases lining up with TRBD2. CDR1 and CDR2 from the germline V gene are MNHEY and SVGAGI. V dropped 2 bases and J dropped 1; count of bases not matched to a gene: 4. There are 16 residues in the CDR3. CDR3 loop: CASSYAGGRNTGELFF. The DNA of the CDR3 is TGTGCCAGCAGTTACGCCGGGGGGAGGAACACCGGGGAGCTGTTTTTT.

This chain links TRBV7-2 with TRBJ2-1; possibly TRBD1 for D (6 bases). Germline assignment: CDR1 SGHTA and CDR2 FQGNSA. The V end lost 2 bases, the J end lost 4 bases, and 15 bases lay between the germline ends. The CDR3 runs to 16 residues. The CDR3 sequence: CASSLSVGASYNEQFF. CDR3 bases: TGTGCCAGCAGCTTATCAGTGGGGGCATCTTACAATGAGCAGTTCTTC. The full variable domain, rest sourced from reference TRBV7-2 and TRBJ2-1, is GAGVSQSPSNKVTEKGKDVELRCDPISGHTALYWYRQSLGQGLEFLIYFQGNSAPDKSGLPSDRFSAERTGGSVSTLTIQRTQQEDSAVYLCASSLSVGASYNEQFFGPGTRLTVL.

This clonotype was counted a few times. The rearrangement uses TRBV7-2 and TRBJ2-7, with D unclear. The ends were cut back, 1 base at V and 5 bases at J, with 12 bases in the middle. The germline V gene encodes CDR1 SGHTA and CDR2 FQGNSA. This CDR3 spans 14 amino acids. CDR3 in DNA: TGTGCCAGCAGCTTAGACCCTCAGGCGGACGAGCAGTACGTC. Amino acids: CASSLDPQADEQYV.

This clonotype came up many times. This chain links TRBV20-1 with TRBJ1-6; D might be TRBD1 (6 bases). The V and J ends lost 3 bases and 9 bases respectively, with 12 bases between them. This CDR3 comprises 13 residues. Per germline, CDR1 DFQATT and CDR2 SNEGSKA (reference sequence). The CDR3 DNA reads as TGCAGTGCTAGCCACAGGGAGGGTTCACCCCTCCACTTT. Amino acids: CSASHREGSPLHF.

This clonotype was seen ten or more times. The chain has TRBV2 and TRBJ2-7, with 7 bases aligning to TRBD1. The trim removed 10 bases at V and 3 bases at J, leaving 9 bases unmatched. Germline lookup yields CDR1 SNHLY and CDR2 FYNNEI. The CDR3 consists of 13 residues. The CDR3 sequence is CATRDSGGYEQYF. DNA for the CDR3: TGTGCCACCCGGGACAGCGGCGGCTACGAGCAGTACTTC.

This clonotype has at least ten counts. The rearrangement uses TRBV9 and TRBJ2-1; TRBD2 matches at 8 bases. This CDR3 contains 19 residues. The germline CDR1 and CDR2 sequences are SGDLS and YYNGEE. Unmatched junction bases numbered 15, after V lost 4 bases and J lost 0 bases. The CDR3 nucleotides are TGTGCCAGCAGCCCACCCCCCTCAGCACGGGGGGGCTCCTACAATGAGCAGTTCTTC. Protein: CASSPPPSARGGSYNEQFF. The variable domain in full, with the rest retrieved from reference TRBV9 and TRBJ2-1, is DSGVTQTPKHLITATGQRVTLRCSPRSGDLSVYWYQQSLDQGLQFLIQYYNGEERAKGNILERFSAQQFPDLHSELNLSSLELGDSALYFCASSPPPSARGGSYNEQFFGPGTRLTVL.